The following is a T cell receptor beta chain sequence with its context. Its specificity is unknown. This record belongs to a study of blood T cells in healthy people across ages. Study-level results: There was a strong correlation between TCR beta diversity and naive T cell percentage.

Peripheral blood, roughly 9.1 milliliters per donor, was collected. The V gene's germline CDR1 is MRHNA and CDR2 SNTAGT. The CDR3 extends over 13 amino acids. V dropped 4 bases and J dropped 7 bases, with 11 bases sitting between them. Primers used in a second PCR of roughly 7 to 12 cycles were a sample-barcoded 5' primer and a J-beta primer mix. TCRdb itself ran the 5' RACE reads through MiXCR, one entry per CDR3 protein. This table holds 1,800,000 or so distinct CDR3 sequences, roughly two fifths found once. The sample taken for sequencing was blood. The clonotype comes from a human donor in good health. This chain joins TRBV6-4 and TRBJ2-1, with D tentatively TRBD1 (6 bases). CDR3 sequence reads: CASSARTGNEQFF. CDR3 sequence (DNA): TGTGCCAGCAGTGCCCGAACAGGGAATGAGCAGTTCTTC.